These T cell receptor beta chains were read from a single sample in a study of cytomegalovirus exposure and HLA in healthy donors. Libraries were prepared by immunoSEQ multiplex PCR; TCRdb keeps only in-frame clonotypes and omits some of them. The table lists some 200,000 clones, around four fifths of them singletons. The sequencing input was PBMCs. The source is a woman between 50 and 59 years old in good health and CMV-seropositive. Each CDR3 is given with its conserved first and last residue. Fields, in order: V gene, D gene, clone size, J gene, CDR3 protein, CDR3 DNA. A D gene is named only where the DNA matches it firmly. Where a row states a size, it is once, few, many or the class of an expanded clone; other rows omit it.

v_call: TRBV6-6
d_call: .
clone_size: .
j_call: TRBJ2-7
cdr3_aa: CASSYALRWEQYF
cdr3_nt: TGTGCCAGCAGTTACGCCTTACGGTGGGAGCAGTACTTC

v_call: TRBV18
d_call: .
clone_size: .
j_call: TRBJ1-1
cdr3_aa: CASSPFRGGSEYTEAFF
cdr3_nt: TGTGCCAGCTCACCATTCCGGGGGGGGTCAGAATACACTGAAGCTTTCTTT

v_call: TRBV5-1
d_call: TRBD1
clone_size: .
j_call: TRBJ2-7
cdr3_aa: CASSLAGQGNSSYEQYF
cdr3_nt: TGCGCCAGCAGCTTGGCCGGACAGGGGAATTCTTCCTACGAGCAGTACTTC

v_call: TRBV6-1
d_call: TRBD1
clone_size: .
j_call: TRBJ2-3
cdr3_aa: CASRRQGGTDTQYF
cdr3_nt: TGTGCCAGCAGGAGACAGGGTGGGACAGATACGCAGTATTTT

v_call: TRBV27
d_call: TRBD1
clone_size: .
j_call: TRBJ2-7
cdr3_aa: CASSSAGGDRGLGLYF
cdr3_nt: TGTGCCAGCAGTTCCGCCGGCGGGGACAGGGGTTTAGGTTTGTACTTC

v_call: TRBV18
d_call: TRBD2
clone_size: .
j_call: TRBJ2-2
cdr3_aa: CASSPLLAGHTGELFF
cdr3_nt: TGTGCCAGCTCACCCCTTCTAGCGGGCCACACCGGGGAGCTGTTTTTT

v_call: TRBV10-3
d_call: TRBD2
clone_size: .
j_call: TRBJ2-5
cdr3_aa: CAISDPGTSVKTQYF
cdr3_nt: TGTGCCATCAGTGACCCGGGGACTAGCGTAAAGACCCAGTACTTC

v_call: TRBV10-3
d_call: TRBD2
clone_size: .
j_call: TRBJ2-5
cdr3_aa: CAISLTHSGGAETQYF
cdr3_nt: TGTGCCATTTCCCTAACCCATAGCGGGGGGGCTGAGACCCAGTACTTC

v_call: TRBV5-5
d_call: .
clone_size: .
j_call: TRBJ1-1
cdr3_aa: CASSFSLQGAYMNTEAFF
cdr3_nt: TGTGCCAGCAGCTTCTCCTTACAGGGAGCCTACATGAACACTGAAGCTTTCTTT

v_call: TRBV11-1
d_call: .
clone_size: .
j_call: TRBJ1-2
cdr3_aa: CASSSGQGAYGYTF
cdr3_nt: TGTGCCAGCAGCTCCGGGCAGGGCGCTTATGGCTACACCTTC

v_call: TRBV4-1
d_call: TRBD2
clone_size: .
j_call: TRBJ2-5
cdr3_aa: CASSPSGSGGQETQYF
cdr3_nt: TGCGCCAGCAGTCCGTCGGGTAGCGGGGGCCAAGAGACCCAGTACTTC

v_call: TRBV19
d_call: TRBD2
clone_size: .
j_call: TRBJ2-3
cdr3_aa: CASRRGEGGDTQYF
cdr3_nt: TGTGCCAGTAGACGGGGGGAAGGAGGAGATACGCAGTATTTT

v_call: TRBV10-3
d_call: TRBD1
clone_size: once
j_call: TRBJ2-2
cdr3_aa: CAISTGTGDTGELFF
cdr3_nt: TGTGCCATCAGCACCGGAACAGGGGACACCGGGGAGCTGTTTTTT

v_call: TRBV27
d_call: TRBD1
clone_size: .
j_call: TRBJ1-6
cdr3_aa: CASSPWGTGVNSPLHF
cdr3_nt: TGTGCCAGCAGTCCATGGGGGACAGGGGTTAATTCACCCCTCCACTTT

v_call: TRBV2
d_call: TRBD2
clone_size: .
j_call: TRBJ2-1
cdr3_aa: CASSFGSGRGVIEQFF
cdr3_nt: TGTGCCAGCAGCTTCGGTAGCGGGAGAGGGGTGATTGAGCAGTTCTTC

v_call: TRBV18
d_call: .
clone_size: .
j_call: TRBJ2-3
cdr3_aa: CASSPLQEVTDTQYF
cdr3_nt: TGTGCCAGCTCACCACTCCAGGAGGTCACAGATACGCAGTATTTT

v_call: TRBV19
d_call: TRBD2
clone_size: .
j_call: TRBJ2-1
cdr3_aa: CASSIFSGSREGRLFF
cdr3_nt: TGTGCCAGTAGTATTTTTAGCGGGTCCCGGGAGGGTAGGCTGTTCTTC

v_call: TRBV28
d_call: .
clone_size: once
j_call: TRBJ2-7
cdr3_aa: CASSSPPDSSSYEQYF
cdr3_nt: TGTGCCAGCAGTTCTCCACCGGACTCCAGCTCCTACGAGCAGTACTTC

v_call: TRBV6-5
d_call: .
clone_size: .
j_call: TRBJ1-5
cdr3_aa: CASSYSVGHNQPQHF
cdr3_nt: TGTGCCAGCAGTTACTCGGTGGGACACAATCAGCCCCAGCATTTT

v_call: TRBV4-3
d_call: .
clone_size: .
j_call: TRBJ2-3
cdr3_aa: CASSLAHSDRAKEIETDTQYF
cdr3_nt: TGCGCCAGCAGCTTAGCCCACTCGGACAGAGCGAAAGAAATCGAAACAGATACGCAGTATTTT

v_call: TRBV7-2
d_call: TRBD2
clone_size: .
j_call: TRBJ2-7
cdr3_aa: CASSLGSGGPYEQYF
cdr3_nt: TGTGCCAGCAGCTTAGGGAGCGGGGGGCCCTACGAGCAGTACTTC

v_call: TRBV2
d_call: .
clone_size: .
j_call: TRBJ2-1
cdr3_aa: CASSEVSGLSYNEQFF
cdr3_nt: TGTGCCAGCAGTGAAGTCAGCGGGCTCTCCTACAATGAGCAGTTCTTC